The T cell receptor (beta chain) described here comes from a study of blood T cell repertoires in COVID-19. At the level of the study: PBMCs, B-cell-depleted T cells, or T cells were the source of the cDNA or gDNA that made up the material.

Clones were sequenced by immunoSEQ multiplex PCR, and TCRdb holds only the in-frame ones, with some missing. Among approximately 70,000 clones listed, around 88% were seen once. Germline CDR1 SGHRS, CDR2 YFSETQ. V gave up 4 bases and J gave up 6 bases, with 19 bases separating them. This CDR3 region has 15 residues. The chain recombines TRBV5-1 with TRBJ1-1; TRBD1 might be the D (6 bases). Sequencing input: peripheral blood. The receptor was isolated from a woman aged 70-85 years with acute or convalescent COVID-19. CDR3 in amino acids: CASSATGSAVAEAFF. The CDR3 region has the DNA TGCGCCAGCAGCGCAACAGGGAGCGCGGTCGCTGAAGCTTTCTTT.